These 18 T cell receptor beta chains share one sample of origin, sequenced in a study of spatial heterogeneity in lung cancer. Sample time point: sample taken at primary tumor resection. Frozen PBMC, nontumor lung or tumor provided whole RNA, which was sequenced unsorted. TCRdb used MiXCR to reprocess the 5' RACE reads, holding one entry per CDR3 protein. The sample shows tens of thousands of distinct CDR3 sequences, roughly 4.6% of them seen only once. The input for sequencing was PBMCs, taken at surgery. The receptors were gathered from a male donor with early-stage non-small cell lung cancer.

This clonotype was seen ten or more times. The chain has TRBV19 and TRBJ2-7, with 7 bases identical to TRBD1. V lost 6 bases, J lost 5 bases, and 7 bases stayed unmatched. Germline V gives CDR1 LNHDA, CDR2 SQIVND (reference sequence). CDR3 length equals 13 residues. CDR3 sequence reads: CASSQTGLDEQYF. The CDR3 region has the DNA TGTGCCAGTAGCCAGACAGGGCTGGACGAGCAGTACTTC. The full variable domain, in which reference TRBV19 and TRBJ2-7 provide the parts outside the CDR3, is DGGITQSPKYLFRKEGQNVTLSCEQNLNHDAMYWYRQDPGQGLRLIYYSQIVNDFQKGDIAEGYSVSREKKESFPLTVTSAQKNPTAFYLCASSQTGLDEQYFGPGTRLTVT.

This chain uses TRBV2 with TRBJ2-2, with 7 bases identical to TRBD1. Germline V gives CDR1 SNHLY, CDR2 FYNNEI. The CDR3 loop spans 13 amino acids. Losses at the gene ends were 8 bases for V and 7 bases for J; bases not matched to a gene: 7. As DNA, the CDR3 is TGTGCCAGCTTACAGGGGCCGGGCGGGGAGCTGTTTTTT. This gives the protein CASLQGPGGELFF.

Many counts were recorded for this clonotype. The chain has TRBV11-3 and TRBJ2-7; D is undetermined. Per the germline V gene, CDR1 is SGHNT and CDR2 is YENEEA. Trimming cost V 0 bases and J 2 bases, with 5 bases left between them. CDR3 length equals 13 residues. CDR3 nucleotide sequence: TGTGCCAGCAGCTTAGACCCTACCTACGAGCAGTACTTC. Encoded protein: CASSLDPTYEQYF. Looking up the rest from reference TRBV11-3 and TRBJ2-7 gives the full variable domain: EAGVVQSPRYKIIEKKQPVAFWCNPISGHNTLYWYLQNLGQGPELLIRYENEEAVDDSQLPKDRFSAERLKGVDSTLKIQPAELGDSAVYLCASSLDPTYEQYFGPGTRLTVT.

This clonotype was counted a single time. The chain couples TRBV10-3 to TRBJ2-3; a weak D match, TRBD1 (6 bases). The CDR3 sequence is 17 residues long. CDR1 is ENHRY, CDR2 SYGVKD, per germline. V was shortened by 2 bases and J by 2 bases, with 17 bases between the two germline ends. Here the CDR3 reads CAISEAWAGEITDTQYF. For the CDR3, the DNA is TGTGCCATCAGTGAGGCCTGGGCAGGGGAGATCACAGATACGCAGTATTTT.

This clonotype was detected a few times. The genes are TRBV7-2 and TRBJ2-7; D is ambiguous. The V end lost 0 bases, the J end lost 4 bases, and 13 bases lay between the germline ends. Germline V CDR1 and CDR2: SGHTA, FQGNSA. The CDR3 totals 15 residues. The CDR3 spells CASSLARVSQYEQYF. CDR3 coding DNA: TGTGCCAGCAGCTTAGCTCGGGTCAGCCAGTACGAGCAGTACTTC.

This clonotype has a single count. V gene TRBV10-3 combines with J gene TRBJ2-6, with no clear D. Between the trimmed V and J ends, which lost 2 bases and 2 bases, there was a span of 10 bases. The CDR3 is made up of 16 amino acids. The V gene's germline CDR1 is ENHRY and CDR2 SYGVKD. CDR3 coding DNA: TGTGCCATCAGTGAGCCGGTTTTGGCTGGGGCCAACGTCCTGACTTTC. Translated, it gives CAISEPVLAGANVLTF.

This clonotype was detected ten times or more. This chain's CDR3 is CASSQGPTNYGYTF. The CDR3 DNA sequence: TGTGCCAGCAGCCAAGGACCAACTAACTATGGCTACACCTTC. The V call is TRBV3-1, the J call TRBJ1-2; D is uncertain. V lost 1 base and J 0 bases, leaving 6 bases between the germline ends. CDR3 length equals 14 residues. The V gene's germline CDR1 is LGHDT and CDR2 YNNKEL (reference sequence).

CDR3 in amino acids: CASSYSGGVSDTQYF. The CDR3, as DNA: TGTGCCAGCAGTTACTCCGGAGGAGTATCAGATACGCAGTATTTT. The chain employs TRBV6-6 and TRBJ2-3; D may be TRBD2 (5 bases). The V and J ends lost 0 bases and 4 bases respectively, with 11 bases between them. The CDR3 extends over 15 amino acids. CDR1 is MNHNY, CDR2 SVGAGI, per germline (reference sequence).

This clonotype was counted many times. The J gene is TRBJ2-7, the V gene TRBV12-3 or TRBV12-4; no clear D gene. The CDR3 spans 14 residues. V gave up 2 bases and J gave up 2 bases, with 10 bases separating them. For the CDR3, the DNA is TGTGCCAGCAGTTTAAACTCGGTTGCCTACGAGCAGTACTTC. It specifies CASSLNSVAYEQYF.

This clonotype was counted a few times. The genes are TRBV20-1 and TRBJ2-7; TRBD2 matches at 8 bases. Germline CDR1 and CDR2: DFQATT and SNEGSKA (reference sequence). This CDR3 is built from 13 residues. With 5 bases clipped from V and 5 bases from J, the junction kept 8 bases outside the gene matches. CDR3 residues: CSAPPTSGHEQYF. The DNA of the CDR3 is TGCAGTGCTCCCCCCACTAGCGGCCACGAGCAGTACTTC.

This clonotype is medium-sized by share. This chain links TRBV9 with TRBJ2-3; no clear D. Per the germline V gene, CDR1 is SGDLS and CDR2 is YYNGEE. V lost 0 bases and J 1 base, leaving 12 bases between the germline ends. There are 16 residues in the CDR3. The CDR3 reads CASSVEGNWGTDTQYF. The CDR3, as DNA: TGTGCCAGCAGCGTAGAAGGGAATTGGGGCACAGATACGCAGTATTTT.

This clonotype was recorded at least ten times. The chain has TRBV12-3 or TRBV12-4 and TRBJ2-3; D perhaps matches TRBD1 (6 bases). This CDR3 comprises 17 residues. Trimming pared 4 bases from V and 1 base from J, leaving 18 bases between. The CDR3 coding sequence is TGTGCCAGCAGTTCAAATCCAGGGGTCCCAGGCACAGATACGCAGTATTTT. Translation: CASSSNPGVPGTDTQYF.

This clonotype showed up many times. This chain connects TRBV7-6 to TRBJ2-7; a possible D gene is TRBD1 (5 bases). This CDR3 spans 13 amino acids. V lost 2 bases, J lost 4 bases, and 9 bases lay in between. Germline V gives CDR1 SGHVS, CDR2 FNYEAQ. This CDR3 reads CASSLPDSYEQYF. DNA of the CDR3: TGTGCCAGCAGCTTACCCGACAGTTACGAGCAGTACTTC.

This clonotype was recorded at least ten times. The chain links TRBV12-3 or TRBV12-4 to TRBJ2-3, with TRBD2 identical over 13 bases. The CDR3 extends over 15 amino acids. The V and J ends lost 6 bases and 8 bases, in that order; junction bases with no gene match: 8. CDR3 region: CASSRLLAGGSTQYF. CDR3 sequence (DNA): TGTGCCAGCAGCCGCCTACTAGCGGGGGGGTCTACGCAGTATTTT.

This clonotype was seen many times. The chain combines TRBV18 with TRBJ1-1, with a weak D call TRBD1 (6 bases). This CDR3 region has 16 residues. Per the germline V gene, CDR1 is KGHSH and CDR2 is LQKENI. Trimming took off 5 bases at V and 1 base at J, with 17 bases between the two ends. CDR3 sequence: CASSGYGGRGNTEAFF. The CDR3 coding sequence is TGTGCCAGCTCAGGATATGGGGGGCGCGGGAACACTGAAGCTTTCTTT.

This chain connects TRBV10-3 to TRBJ2-1; 7 bases match TRBD2. The CDR3 contains 15 residues. CDR1 is ENHRY and CDR2 is SYGVKD in the germline V gene. The trim removed 7 bases at V and 9 bases at J, leaving 15 bases unmatched. CDR3 bases: TGTGCCATCAAGCCCTCAGGAAGTTGGGGGGGTGAGCAGTTCTTC. Translating gives CAIKPSGSWGGEQFF.

This clonotype was seen ten or more times. The CDR3 reads CASSLNMANTEAFF. In DNA form, the CDR3 reads TGTGCCAGCAGCTTGAACATGGCCAACACTGAAGCTTTCTTT. V usage is TRBV11-2 and J usage is TRBJ1-1; no firm D call. Trimming took off 3 bases at V and 2 bases at J, with 10 bases between the two ends. CDR1 is SGHAT, CDR2 FQNNGV, per germline. There are 14 residues in the CDR3.

This clonotype came up many times. The chain combines TRBV20-1 with TRBJ1-1; 8 nucleotides line up with TRBD1. This CDR3 is 14 amino acids long. Germline-derived CDR1 and CDR2 are DFQATT and SNEGSKA (reference sequence). V lost 1 base, J lost 7 bases, and 8 bases stayed unmatched. The CDR3 region is CSARAGGRRGEAFF. The CDR3 DNA follows: TGCAGTGCTAGAGCAGGGGGCCGGAGGGGTGAAGCTTTCTTT.